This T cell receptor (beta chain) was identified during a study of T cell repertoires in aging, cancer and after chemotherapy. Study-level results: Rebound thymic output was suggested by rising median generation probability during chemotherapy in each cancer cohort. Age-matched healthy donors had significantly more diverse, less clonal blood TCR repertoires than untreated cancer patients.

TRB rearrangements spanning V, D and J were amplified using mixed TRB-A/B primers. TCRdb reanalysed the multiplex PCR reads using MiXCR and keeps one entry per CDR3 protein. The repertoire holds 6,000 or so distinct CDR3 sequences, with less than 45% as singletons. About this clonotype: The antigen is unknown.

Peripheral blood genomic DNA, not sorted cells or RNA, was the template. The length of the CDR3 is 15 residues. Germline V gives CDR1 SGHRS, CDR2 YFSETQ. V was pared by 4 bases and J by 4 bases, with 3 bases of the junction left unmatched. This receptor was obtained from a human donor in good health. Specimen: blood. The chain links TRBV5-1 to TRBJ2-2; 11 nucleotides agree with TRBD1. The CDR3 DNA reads TGCGCCAGCAGCCCGGGGACAGGGGGCACCGGGGAGCTGTTTTTT. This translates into CASSPGTGGTGELFF.